This TCR beta chain was obtained from a study of cytomegalovirus exposure and HLA in healthy donors. Whole-study context: Earlier sequencing of 150 million to 200 million T cells yielded fewer than 140 million unique TCR beta sequences. Findings and limits, study-wide: Earlier analysis looked at TCR beta V segments, and most were productive about 87% or about 30% of the time. Follow-up analysis later connected one missense variant in DCLRE1C with trimming of TCR beta V- and J-genes.

As regards this clone: Its antigen is unidentified.

Use of 60 Vbeta and 13 Jbeta primers characterized the PCR. Source study methods: A later analysis counted 80 million or so unique TCR beta chains, 10 million to 12 million shared. Profiling relied on immunoSEQ multiplex PCR, and the TCRdb table lists in-frame clones only, not all of them. That table is the source of V, J and clone size, and D and trimming were worked out from the DNA. The data hold 100,000 to 150,000 clones, with more than 80% observed a single time. This clonotype was sampled from a middle-aged woman in good health and CMV-seropositive. Specimen: PBMCs.

The CDR3 DNA sequence: TGCAGCGTTGGGGGGACAGGGGCGAGTTACGAGCAGTACTTC. Translated: CSVGGTGASYEQYF. The chain recombines TRBV29-1 with TRBJ2-7; 10 bases agree with TRBD1. Germline V gene lookup returns CDR1 SQVTM and CDR2 ANQGSEA. V gave up 4 bases and J gave up 4 bases; unmatched junction bases: 7. The CDR3 totals 14 residues.